This TCR beta chain was observed in a study of shared clonotypes between healthy human individuals. Looking at the study overall: The people who gave samples were a couple of women and a few men aged 18 to 49.

The authors divided CD4+ cells into CD45RA+ naive and CD45RA-negative memory subsets. Whole-study results and caveats: Naive subsets usually exceeded memory subsets in estimated richness.

Trimming removed 7 bases from V and 7 bases from J; junction bases left unmatched: 9. This CDR3 is built from 15 residues. From germline, CDR1 is MDHEN and CDR2 SYDVKM. The table came from immunoSEQ multiplex PCR; TCRdb's copy has only in-frame clones and leaves some out. The data hold approximately 2.3 million clones, with approximately 93% observed a single time. This clone is a singleton in its sample. Its antigen remains unidentified. The specimen was naive CD4+ T cells from PBMCs. Subset specified: CD45RA+ positively selected. This sequence was found in a man between 18 and 35 years old in good health. Some clones in this sample may be carry-over from other donors' samples. The chain has TRBV28 and TRBJ2-2; 10 bases map to TRBD2. CDR3 DNA: TGTGCCAGCATCGGGCTAGCGGGAGTGTTCGGGGAGCTGTTTTTT. It translates to CASIGLAGVFGELFF.